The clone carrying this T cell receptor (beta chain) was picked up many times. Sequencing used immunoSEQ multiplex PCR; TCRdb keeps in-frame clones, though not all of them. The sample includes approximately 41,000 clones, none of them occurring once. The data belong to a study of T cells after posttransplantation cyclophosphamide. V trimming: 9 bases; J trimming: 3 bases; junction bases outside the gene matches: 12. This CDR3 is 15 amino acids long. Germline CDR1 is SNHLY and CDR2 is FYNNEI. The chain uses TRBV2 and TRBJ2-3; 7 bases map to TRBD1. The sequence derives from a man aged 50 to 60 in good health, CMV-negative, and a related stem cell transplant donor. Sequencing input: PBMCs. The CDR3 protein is CASGALTGFTDTQYF. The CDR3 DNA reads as TGTGCCAGTGGGGCCTTGACAGGGTTTACAGATACGCAGTATTTT. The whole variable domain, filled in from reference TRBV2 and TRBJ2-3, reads EPEVTQTPSHQVTQMGQEVILRCVPISNHLYFYWYRQILGQKVEFLVSFYNNEISEKSEIFDDQFSVERPDGSNFTLKIRSTKLEDSAMYFCASGALTGFTDTQYFGPGTRLTVL.